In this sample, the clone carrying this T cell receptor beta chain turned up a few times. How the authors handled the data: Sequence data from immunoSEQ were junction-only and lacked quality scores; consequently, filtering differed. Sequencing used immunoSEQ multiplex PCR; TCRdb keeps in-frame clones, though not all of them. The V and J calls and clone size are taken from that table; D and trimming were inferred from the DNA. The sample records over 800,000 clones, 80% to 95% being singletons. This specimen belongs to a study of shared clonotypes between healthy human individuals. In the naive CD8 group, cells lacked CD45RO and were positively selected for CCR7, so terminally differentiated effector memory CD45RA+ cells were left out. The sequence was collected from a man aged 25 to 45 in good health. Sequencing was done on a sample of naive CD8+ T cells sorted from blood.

The CDR3 DNA is TGCGCCAGCAGCCCAAAGTCAGGGTCTGGGGCCAACGTCCTGACTTTC. Its protein product is CASSPKSGSGANVLTF. The V and J genes are TRBV4-3 and TRBJ2-6, with D perhaps matching TRBD1 (5 bases). The CDR3 extends over 16 amino acids. The V end lost 4 bases, the J end lost 1 base, and 11 bases lay between the germline ends. CDR1 is LGHNA and CDR2 is YSLEER in the germline V gene.